This paragraph reports one TCR beta chain. Its antigen is undetermined. The sample originates from a study of T cells in Graves' hyperthyroidism and ophthalmopathy. Study-level information: Peripheral blood specimens were obtained at initial diagnosis, prior to any treatment. Points from the study as a whole: Blood samples included most of the expanded thyroid clonotypes exceeding 0.001.

Patients were aged 18 to 65, had disease duration under 2 months, and had newly diagnosed hyperthyroidism. The CDR3 has 17 amino acids. Between the trimmed V and J ends, which lost 3 bases and 0 bases, there was a span of 15 bases. Germline loops: CDR1 KGHSH, CDR2 LQKENI. Using RNA transcripts as the source, TCR beta CDR3 regions were amplified. The HTBI set primed first-round TCR CDR3 RT-PCR. TCRdb recomputed calls from the multiplex PCR reads with MiXCR, one row per CDR3 protein. The sample has nearly 600,000 distinct CDR3 sequences; approximately 13% are singletons. Sequenced material: blood. J is TRBJ1-5 and V is TRBV18; the D is unclear. The receptor's source is a woman in her twenties or thirties with Graves' hyperthyroidism that later progressed to Graves' ophthalmopathy. CDR3 residues: CASSPGTVEFSNQPQHF. The DNA of the CDR3 is TGTGCCAGCTCACCCGGTACAGTCGAGTTTAGCAATCAGCCCCAGCATTTT.